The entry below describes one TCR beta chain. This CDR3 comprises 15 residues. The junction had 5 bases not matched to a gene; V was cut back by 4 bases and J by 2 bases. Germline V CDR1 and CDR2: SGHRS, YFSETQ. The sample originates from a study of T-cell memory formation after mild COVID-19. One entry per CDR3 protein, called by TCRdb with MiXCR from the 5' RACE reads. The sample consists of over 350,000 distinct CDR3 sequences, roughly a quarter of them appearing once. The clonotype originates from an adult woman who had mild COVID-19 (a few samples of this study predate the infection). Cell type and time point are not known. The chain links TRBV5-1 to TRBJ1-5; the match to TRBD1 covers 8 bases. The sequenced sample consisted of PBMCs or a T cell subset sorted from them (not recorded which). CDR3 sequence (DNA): TGCGCCAGCAGCGCCGGACAGGGAGGCAATCAGCCCCAGCATTTT. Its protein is CASSAGQGGNQPQHF.